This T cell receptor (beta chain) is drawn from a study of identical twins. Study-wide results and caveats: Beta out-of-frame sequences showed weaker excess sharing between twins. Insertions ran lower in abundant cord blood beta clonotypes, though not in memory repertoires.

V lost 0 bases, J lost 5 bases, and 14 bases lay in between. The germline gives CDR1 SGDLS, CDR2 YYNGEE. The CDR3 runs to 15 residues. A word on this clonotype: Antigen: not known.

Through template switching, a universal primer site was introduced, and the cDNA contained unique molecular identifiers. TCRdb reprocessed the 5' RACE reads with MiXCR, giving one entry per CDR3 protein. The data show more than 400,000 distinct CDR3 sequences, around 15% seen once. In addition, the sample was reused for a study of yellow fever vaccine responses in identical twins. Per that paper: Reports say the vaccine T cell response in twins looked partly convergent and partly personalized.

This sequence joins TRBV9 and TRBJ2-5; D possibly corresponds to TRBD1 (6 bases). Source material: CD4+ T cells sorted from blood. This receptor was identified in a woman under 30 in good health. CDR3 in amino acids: CASSVVTGIGETQYF. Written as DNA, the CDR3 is TGTGCCAGCAGCGTAGTAACAGGGATAGGGGAGACCCAGTACTTC.